This passage covers 8 T cell receptor beta chains from one sample sequenced in a study of CD8 T cell repertoires and HIV-1 epitope variants. Their cognate antigens are unknown. The protocol was immunoSEQ multiplex PCR, while the TCRdb copy is restricted to in-frame clones and leaves out a portion. Counted here are 5,500 to 7,000 clones, about three fifths occurring once; the ten biggest clones make up approximately 39%. The source material was cultured CD8+ T cells derived from PBMCs. These receptors originate from a male donor with HIV.

V and J are TRBV28 and TRBJ2-5, with D perhaps matching TRBD1 or TRBD2 (5 bases each). Germline assignment: CDR1 MDHEN and CDR2 SYDVKM. This CDR3 spans 14 amino acids. V was pared by 5 bases and J by 0 bases, with 10 bases between. Written as DNA, the CDR3 is TGTGCCAGCAGTCTCGGGACGAACCAAGAGACCCAGTACTTC. Translating it yields CASSLGTNQETQYF.

This clone came up a few times. The V and J genes are TRBV6-1 and TRBJ2-7, with no clear D. Trimming removed 1 base at V and 2 bases at J, with 9 bases between. CDR3 length equals 14 residues. Germline V gives CDR1 MNHNS, CDR2 SASEGT. CDR3 DNA sequence: TGTGCCAGCAGTGAAGGAGCAGGTCCCTACGAGCAGTACTTC. This encodes CASSEGAGPYEQYF.

This clone was recorded a few times. The chain joins TRBV7-9 to TRBJ2-2; D unclear. V was clipped by 3 bases and J by 8 bases, with 10 bases between them. This CDR3 region has 13 residues. Germline CDR1 reads SEHNR; CDR2 reads FQNEAQ (reference sequence). CDR3 sequence: CASSLKSSGELFF. The CDR3 nucleotides are TGTGCCAGCAGCTTGAAGAGTTCTGGGGAGCTGTTTTTT.

The chain joins TRBV7-9 to TRBJ2-3; perhaps D is TRBD1 or TRBD2 (7 bases each). CDR1 is SEHNR and CDR2 is FQNEAQ in the germline V gene (reference sequence). V was shortened by 7 bases and J by 0 bases, with 20 bases between the two germline ends. The CDR3 spans 17 residues. CDR3 amino acids: CASIKDRASGSTDTQYF. The DNA of the CDR3 is TGTGCCAGCATCAAAGACAGGGCTAGCGGAAGCACAGATACGCAGTATTTT.

The chain links TRBV28 to TRBJ1-1, with TRBD1 matching 7 bases. Trimming removed 4 bases from V and 1 base from J; junction bases left unmatched: 3. This CDR3 has 14 residues. CDR1 and CDR2 (germline): MDHEN, SYDVKM. CDR3 sequence reads: CASSSTGRNTEAFF. Here the CDR3 DNA reads TGTGCCAGCAGTTCGACAGGGCGGAACACTGAAGCTTTCTTT.

The J gene is TRBJ2-4, the V gene TRBV28, with D perhaps matching TRBD1 or TRBD2 (5 bases each). Germline V gene sequence: CDR1 MDHEN, CDR2 SYDVKM. V was shortened by 4 bases and J by 9 bases, with 19 bases between the two germline ends. The CDR3 runs 15 residues. The CDR3 loop is CASSSGTPDVGIQYF. In DNA, the CDR3 is TGTGCCAGCAGTTCCGGGACCCCTGATGTGGGCATTCAGTACTTC.

The chain couples TRBV7-9 to TRBJ2-1; 10 nucleotides agree with TRBD2. V trimming: 6 bases; J trimming: 5 bases; junction bases outside the gene matches: 4. CDR1 SEHNR and CDR2 FQNEAQ come from the germline V gene (reference sequence). This CDR3 region has 14 residues. CDR3 amino acids: CASRLAGLHNEQFF. The CDR3 DNA is TGTGCCAGCAGACTAGCGGGGCTCCACAATGAGCAGTTCTTC. Supplemented by reference TRBV7-9 and TRBJ2-1, the full variable domain reads DTGVSQNPRHKITKRGQNVTFRCDPISEHNRLYWYRQTLGQGPEFLTYFQNEAQLEKSRLLSDRFSAERPKGSFSTLEIQRTEQGDSAMYLCASRLAGLHNEQFFGPGTRLTVL.

The gene calls are TRBV9 and TRBJ2-7; D gene unclear. CDR1 SGDLS and CDR2 YYNGEE come from the germline V gene. Trimming took 4 bases from V and 2 from J, leaving 7 bases between them. The CDR3 contains 12 residues. CDR3 protein: CASSPDTYEQYF. CDR3 coding DNA: TGTGCCAGCAGCCCCGACACCTACGAGCAGTACTTC.